What follows are 5 T cell receptor beta chains derived from one specimen sequenced in a study of OX40 agonist ivuxolimab in advanced cancers. Sequencing used immunoSEQ multiplex PCR; TCRdb keeps in-frame clones, though not all of them. Here the sample spans roughly 57,000 clones, 60% to 80% being singletons. The sequencing used CD4+ or CD8+ T cells sorted from blood, collected in a trial of the OX40 agonist ivuxolimab. These receptors came from an adult with an advanced solid tumor such as melanoma, head and neck, liver or kidney cancer.

CDR3 in DNA: TGTGCCAGTAGGGTGGGAGTAAATAGCAATCAGCCCCAGCATTTT. Translation: CASRVGVNSNQPQHF. The J gene is TRBJ1-5, the V gene TRBV19; no reliable D call. This CDR3 has 15 amino acids. V lost 6 bases and J 0 bases, leaving 12 bases between the germline ends. In germline, CDR1 is LNHDA, CDR2 SQIVND (reference sequence).

This clone was counted only a few times. CDR3 DNA: TGTGCCAGCAGTTATAGACAGGGGGCGCGGGGCTACACCTTC. Translated: CASSYRQGARGYTF. This sequence joins TRBV6-5 and TRBJ1-2, with TRBD1 matching over 10 bases. V shed 3 bases, J shed 8 bases, and the junction held 6 bases outside the gene matches. The germline CDR1 and CDR2 sequences are MNHEY and SVGAGI. The CDR3 is made up of 14 amino acids.

This chain links TRBV9 with TRBJ2-3; D unclear. CDR3 size: 12 residues. Germline V gives CDR1 SGDLS, CDR2 YYNGEE. The ends were cut back, 0 bases at V and 5 bases at J, with 4 bases in the middle. DNA for the CDR3: TGTGCCAGCAGCGTAGTGAGAGATACGCAGTATTTT. This gives the protein CASSVVRDTQYF.

The CDR3 sequence: CATSRGTGTDTQYF. The CDR3 nucleotides read TGTGCCACCAGCAGAGGGACAGGCACAGATACGCAGTATTTT. The chain uses TRBV15 and TRBJ2-3; D is possibly TRBD1 (6 bases). The germline CDR1 and CDR2 sequences are LNHNV and YYDKDF (reference sequence). V lost 1 base to trimming and J lost 1 base, with 6 bases between them. The CDR3 is 14 residues long.

This chain connects TRBV29-1 to TRBJ1-2, with D uncertain. The germline V and J ends were trimmed by 2 bases and 3 bases, with 10 bases remaining between them. The germline CDR1 and CDR2 sequences are SQVTM and ANQGSEA. This CDR3 has 13 residues. For the CDR3, the DNA is TGCAGCGTTGAAAGCTCAGTTGACTATGGCTACACCTTC. Protein product: CSVESSVDYGYTF.